The 10 T cell receptor beta chains presented below share a single source sample, sequenced in a study of shared T cell receptors in the human thymus (dated by TCRdb to about 2021). Libraries were constructed by the immunoSEQ multiplex PCR assay. This is the immuneACCESS table as TCRdb keeps it, with only in-frame sequences that have V and J called. A part of the clones is gone; compared with another copy, unresolved V genes explain less than half, and the rest is unexplained. The table for this sample lists hundreds of thousands of clones; around 87% of them were counted only once. Of the sample, approximately 0.0097% is held by the ten largest clones. The same data also went into a second study, on human thymus T cells.

Sequences were obtained from thymocytes. The source is a boy under two years old with a congenital heart defect. Donor details come from another sample of the same person, matched by shared clones.

The chain combines TRBV1 with TRBJ2-7; TRBD2 reflects the table's D call only, with no check against the DNA. TRBV1 is tagged as a pseudogene. CDR3 length: 16 amino acids. The CDR3 DNA follows: TGCACCAGCAGCGCACGTTGGGCGGGGGGGCCCTACGAGCAGTACTTC. Protein product: CTSSARWAGGPYEQYF.

V gene TRBV15 combines with J gene TRBJ2-1; D is uncertain. Germline V gene data show CDR1 as LNHNV and CDR2 as YYDKDF (reference sequence). This CDR3 region has 18 residues. V gave up 2 bases and J gave up 4 bases, with 21 bases separating them. CDR3 nucleotide sequence: TGTGCCACCAGCAGAATCCCCTTTGGTCGCGGAAGGTACAATGAGCAGTTCTTC. It translates to CATSRIPFGRGRYNEQFF.

For the CDR3, the DNA is TGTGCCAGCAGCTTGACGGACAGGGGGCGTGAAGAGACCCAGTACTTC. It codes for CASSLTDRGREETQYF. The V gene is TRBV7-9, the J gene TRBJ2-5, with 11 bases fitting TRBD1. The V gene's germline CDR1 is SEHNR and CDR2 FQNEAQ (reference sequence). This CDR3 is 16 amino acids long. V gave up 3 bases and J gave up 3 bases; unmatched junction bases: 6.

This clone occurred once. V is TRBV7-9 and J is TRBJ2-2; TRBD1 matches 7 bases. The CDR3 sequence is 16 residues long. Germline values: CDR1 SEHNR, CDR2 FQNEAQ (reference sequence). V lost 1 base and J lost 3; bases outside the gene matches: 5. CDR3 sequence reads: CASSLERQGDTGELFF. CDR3 bases: TGTGCCAGCAGCTTAGAACGTCAGGGGGACACCGGGGAGCTGTTTTTT. Full variable domain (outside the CDR3, taken from reference TRBV7-9 and TRBJ2-2): DTGVSQNPRHKITKRGQNVTFRCDPISEHNRLYWYRQTLGQGPEFLTYFQNEAQLEKSRLLSDRFSAERPKGSFSTLEIQRTEQGDSAMYLCASSLERQGDTGELFFGEGSRLTVL.

The chain joins TRBV5-4 to TRBJ2-7; 7 nucleotides match TRBD1. J lost 7 bases, V lost 0 bases, and 10 bases had no gene match. CDR1 and CDR2 (germline): SGHNT, YYREEE (reference sequence). The CDR3 length is 15 residues. The CDR3: CASSLEKGAPGEQYF. As DNA, the CDR3 is TGTGCCAGCAGCTTGGAGAAGGGGGCGCCAGGGGAGCAGTACTTC. The full variable domain, in which reference TRBV5-4 and TRBJ2-7 provide the parts outside the CDR3, is ETGVTQSPTHLIKTRGQQVTLRCSSQSGHNTVSWYQQALGQGPQFIFQYYREEENGRGNFPPRFSGLQFPNYSSELNVNALELDDSALYLCASSLEKGAPGEQYFGPGTRLTVT.

The chain uses TRBV28 and TRBJ2-5, with 10 bases fitting TRBD1. Germline-derived CDR1 and CDR2 are MDHEN and SYDVKM. The CDR3 extends over 15 amino acids. V gave up 8 bases and J gave up 2 bases; unmatched junction bases: 8. Here the CDR3 DNA reads TGTGCCAGCCAAAAACCGGGACAGGGGCAAGAGACCCAGTACTTC. Translated, it gives CASQKPGQGQETQYF.

The chain joins TRBV27 to TRBJ1-1; 10 bases map to TRBD1. The CDR3 spans 15 residues. Germline V gene data show CDR1 as MNHEY and CDR2 as SMNVEV (reference sequence). J was trimmed by 1 base and V by 3 bases; bases with no gene match: 2. The CDR3 region has the DNA TGTGCCAGCAGTTTTTGGACAGGGGGGAACACTGAAGCTTTCTTT. Translated, it gives CASSFWTGGNTEAFF.

The chain has TRBV7-2 and TRBJ2-7; TRBD1 matches 9 bases. The CDR3 runs 14 residues. The V gene end was trimmed by 5 bases and the J gene end by 3 bases; junction bases not matched to a gene: 5. Germline loops: CDR1 SGHTA, CDR2 FQGNSA. CDR3 sequence reads: CASSPQGAIYEQYF. CDR3 DNA sequence: TGTGCCAGCAGCCCACAGGGGGCAATCTACGAGCAGTACTTC.

V usage is TRBV5-4 and J usage is TRBJ2-1; TRBD1 matches at 11 bases. This CDR3 comprises 18 residues. With 1 base clipped from V and 6 bases from J, the junction kept 12 bases outside the gene matches. CDR1 and CDR2 from the germline V gene are SGHNT and YYREEE (reference sequence). The CDR3 is CASSLLRIPGQGVNEQFF. The CDR3 nucleotides read TGTGCCAGCAGCTTGCTTCGTATCCCGGGACAGGGGGTCAATGAGCAGTTCTTC.

The chain couples TRBV5-4 to TRBJ1-1; 7 bases agree with TRBD1. The CDR3 totals 13 residues. Losses at the gene ends were 4 bases for V and 5 bases for J; bases not matched to a gene: 5. CDR1 is SGHNT and CDR2 is YYREEE in the germline V gene (reference sequence). The CDR3: CASSPTGKTEAFF. The DNA of the CDR3 is TGTGCCAGCAGCCCGACAGGGAAGACTGAAGCTTTCTTT. The whole variable domain, remainder taken from reference TRBV5-4 and TRBJ1-1, is ETGVTQSPTHLIKTRGQQVTLRCSSQSGHNTVSWYQQALGQGPQFIFQYYREEENGRGNFPPRFSGLQFPNYSSELNVNALELDDSALYLCASSPTGKTEAFFGQGTRLTVV.